The 10 T cell receptor beta chains given below trace back to one sample, sequenced in a study of blood T cell repertoires in COVID-19. TCRdb keeps only in-frame clones here, not all; method: immunoSEQ multiplex PCR. This sample carries fewer than 350,000 clones, 90% of them seen once, and the ten largest clones take about 1.7%. The sample comprised PBMCs or T cells enriched from blood (not recorded which). The receptors shown here come from a woman between 18 and 29 years old with acute COVID-19.

This chain connects TRBV12-3 or TRBV12-4 to TRBJ2-3, with unresolved D. The CDR3 consists of 12 residues. Trimming cost V 6 bases and J 2 bases, with 6 bases left between them. For the CDR3, the DNA is TGTGCCAGCAGCCTCCTCACAGATACGCAGTATTTT. This gives the protein CASSLLTDTQYF.

This sequence joins TRBV13 and TRBJ2-7; D gene uncertain. The CDR3 runs 12 residues. Germline lookup yields CDR1 PRHDT and CDR2 FYEKMQ (reference sequence). The V end lost 5 bases, the J end lost 7 bases, and 12 bases lay between the germline ends. The CDR3 DNA is TGTGCCAGCAGCATTATCCCACAGGAGCAGTACTTC. It codes for CASSIIPQEQYF.

This chain joins TRBV28 and TRBJ1-5, with D maybe TRBD1 (5 bases). Germline lookup yields CDR1 MDHEN and CDR2 SYDVKM. The V gene lost 9 bases and the J gene lost 3 bases, with 12 bases spanning the gap. The CDR3 runs 13 residues. The CDR3 protein is CASYTGINQPQHF. CDR3 bases: TGTGCCAGTTATACAGGCATCAATCAGCCCCAGCATTTT.

In nucleotides, the CDR3 is TGCAGTGCCAGTATTCCGGGACAGGGGGTTCTCAATGAGCAGTTCTTC. This codes for CSASIPGQGVLNEQFF. The chain joins TRBV20-1 to TRBJ2-1; 11 bases are shared with TRBD1. V lost 6 bases and J lost 6; bases outside the gene matches: 13. Germline CDR1 is DFQATT and CDR2 is SNEGSKA (reference sequence). The CDR3 consists of 16 residues.

This clone occurred once. The chain combines TRBV6-5 with TRBJ1-4, with D tentatively TRBD1 (6 bases). This CDR3 comprises 14 residues. Germline CDR1 is MNHEY and CDR2 is SVGAGI. Deletions cut 10 bases from V and 4 bases from J, with 16 bases between. CDR3 region: CATGETENNEKLFF. CDR3 DNA: TGTGCCACAGGGGAGACGGAAAATAATGAAAAACTGTTTTTT.

The chain is built from TRBV29-1 and TRBJ2-3; TRBD1 agrees at 8 bases. Germline CDR1 and CDR2: SQVTM and ANQGSEA. J was trimmed by 2 bases and V by 6 bases; bases with no gene match: 7. CDR3 length: 14 amino acids. CDR3 sequence (DNA): TGCAGCGTCGGATCAGGGGGCCCCACAGATACGCAGTATTTT. Protein product: CSVGSGGPTDTQYF.

This chain connects TRBV7-6 to TRBJ2-7, with TRBD2 matching 8 bases. CDR1 is SGHVS, CDR2 FNYEAQ, per germline. The V segment lost 5 bases and the J segment 6 bases; nucleotides outside the gene matches: 12. The CDR3 contains 15 residues. CDR3 sequence: CASSAGGTSSSEQYF. Written as DNA, the CDR3 is TGTGCCAGCAGCGCCGGGGGGACTAGTTCTTCCGAGCAGTACTTC.

The chain is built from TRBV4-1 and TRBJ2-7; D might be TRBD2 (6 bases). Trimming left V 1 base short and J 1 base short, with 11 bases between. Germline CDR1 reads MGHRA; CDR2 reads YSYEKL. The CDR3 runs to 15 residues. The CDR3 DNA follows: TGCGCCAGCAGCCAAGGGGCGGGGCCGTCCTACGAGCAGTACTTC. Translated, it gives CASSQGAGPSYEQYF.

The chain carries TRBV28 and TRBJ2-3; 9 bases agree with TRBD2. CDR3 length equals 16 residues. The germline V gene has CDR1 MDHEN and CDR2 SYDVKM. With 6 bases clipped from V and 1 base from J, the junction kept 8 bases outside the gene matches. Here the CDR3 reads CASRELAGRGTDTQYF. For the CDR3, the DNA is TGTGCCAGCAGGGAACTAGCGGGCCGGGGCACAGATACGCAGTATTTT.

The J gene is TRBJ2-5, the V gene TRBV11-3; no clear D. Germline V lookup: CDR1 SGHNT, CDR2 YENEEA. This CDR3 contains 12 residues. V lost 5 bases and J 5 bases, leaving 9 bases between the germline ends. CDR3 nucleotide sequence: TGTGCCAGCAGCAAAAACGAGGAGACCCAGTACTTC. Translated: CASSKNEETQYF.